This T cell receptor beta chain derives from a study of CD8 T cells in ankylosing spondylitis. Findings and limits, study-wide: Within ankylosing spondylitis blood, a TCR beta motif made up of seven to nine highly homologous variants appeared to be characteristic. Enrichment of disease-linked clones was reportedly significant in matched ankylosing spondylitis synovial fluid. With a CD8+ phenotype, disease-linked clones were relatively rare in peripheral blood.

This clonotype was observed a handful of times. Antigen specificity is unknown. TCRdb re-called the 5' RACE reads through MiXCR, storing one row per CDR3 protein. The table shows more than 650,000 distinct CDR3 sequences, with roughly 10% occurring only once. The germline V gene encodes CDR1 SGHTA and CDR2 FQGTGA. V was clipped by 5 bases and J by 0 bases, with 12 bases between them. This CDR3 is 15 amino acids long. The rearrangement uses TRBV7-3 and TRBJ2-3; D uncertain. This receptor was taken from a male donor with ankylosing spondylitis. Sequences were obtained from blood, either unsorted or a sorted T cell fraction (not recorded which). The CDR3 loop reads CASSPTGPSTDTQYF. CDR3 in DNA: TGTGCCAGCAGCCCGACTGGTCCTAGCACAGATACGCAGTATTTT.